The 23 T cell receptor beta chains reported below all come from one sample, sequenced in a study of shared clonotypes between healthy human individuals. Assay used: immunoSEQ multiplex PCR; TCRdb lists only in-frame clones, some missing. The profile covers about 2.3 million clones, with approximately 90% appearing a single time and approximately 0.4% taken by the ten largest. Input material: naive CD4+ T cells from PBMCs. Subset of the sample: CD45RA+ positively selected. All receptors derive from a man aged 18 to 35 in good health. Some clones in this sample may be carry-over from other donors' samples.

The count of this clone is one. This rearrangement joins TRBV9 to TRBJ2-6; maybe TRBD1 (6 bases). Germline CDR1 SGDLS, CDR2 YYNGEE. The CDR3 runs 16 residues. Trimming pared 4 bases from V and 1 base from J, leaving 12 bases between. This chain's CDR3 is CASSPEQGSGANVLTF. For the CDR3, the DNA is TGTGCCAGCAGCCCAGAACAGGGATCTGGGGCCAACGTCCTGACTTTC.

The rearrangement links TRBV9 to TRBJ2-7; TRBD2 agrees at 8 bases. Germline loops: CDR1 SGDLS, CDR2 YYNGEE. The V gene end was trimmed by 0 bases and the J gene end by 2 bases; junction bases not matched to a gene: 1. The CDR3 runs to 14 residues. CDR3 amino acids: CASSVGRGAYEQYF. CDR3 nucleotide sequence: TGTGCCAGCAGCGTAGGGCGGGGGGCCTACGAGCAGTACTTC.

J is TRBJ1-2 and V is TRBV4-2; 9 bases align to TRBD1. The ends lost 8 bases at V and 7 bases at J; junction bases unmatched: 8. This CDR3 has 13 residues. Germline assignment: CDR1 LGHNA and CDR2 YNFKEQ. CDR3 nucleotides: TGTGCCAGCGGCATACAGGGGGCGCTTGGCTACACCTTC. This sequence encodes CASGIQGALGYTF.

This clone was found once. A junction boundary mismatches the germline segment, possibly from a read error. The chain employs TRBV2 and TRBJ2-1; TRBD2 aligns across 9 bases. From germline, CDR1 is SNHLY and CDR2 FYNNEI. This CDR3 contains 14 residues. The CDR3 DNA reads TGTGCCAGCAGCGCGGGGGGGGCCTACAATGAGCGGTTCTTC. It codes for CASSAGGAYNERFF.

The chain recombines TRBV5-4 with TRBJ1-2; 8 bases align to TRBD1. This CDR3 region has 14 residues. V lost 4 bases to trimming and J lost 8 bases; unmatched junction nucleotides: 10. The V gene's germline CDR1 is SGHNT and CDR2 YYREEE (reference sequence). The chain's CDR3 is CASSPIPGQGGYTF. DNA for the CDR3: TGTGCCAGCAGCCCGATTCCCGGACAGGGCGGCTACACCTTC.

Concerning this clone itself: Other DNA sequences from this sample encode an identical CDR3 as well. The chain joins TRBV30 to TRBJ1-5; D might be TRBD1 (5 bases). The CDR3 loop spans 13 amino acids. Trimming removed 1 base from V and 4 bases from J, with 8 bases in between. Germline V gives CDR1 GTSNPN, CDR2 SVGIG (reference sequence). The CDR3: CAWSGDRNQPQHF. CDR3 bases: TGTGCCTGGAGTGGGGACCGAAATCAGCCCCAGCATTTT. Full variable domain (remainder filled in from reference TRBV30 and TRBJ1-5): SQTIHQWPATLVQPVGSPLSLECTVEGTSNPNLYWYRQAAGRGLQLLFYSVGIGQISSEVPQNLSASRPQDRQFILSSKKLLLSDSGFYLCAWSGDRNQPQHFGDGTRLSIL.

The chain carries TRBV5-1 and TRBJ2-1, with a weak D call TRBD1 (6 bases). This CDR3 has 13 residues. V was pared by 0 bases and J by 9 bases, with 10 bases between. Germline-derived CDR1 and CDR2 are SGHRS and YFSETQ. The CDR3 is CASSLGGLAEQFF. The CDR3 nucleotides are TGCGCCAGCAGCTTGGGGGGGCTAGCTGAGCAGTTCTTC.

V usage is TRBV19 and J usage is TRBJ2-5; D gene unclear. Between the trimmed V and J ends, which lost 1 base and 1 base, there was a span of 7 bases. The length of the CDR3 is 14 residues. Germline CDR1 and CDR2: LNHDA and SQIVND (reference sequence). The CDR3 nucleotides read TGTGCCAGTAGTATAGTAAACCGCCAAGAGACCCAGTACTTC. This gives the protein CASSIVNRQETQYF.

The V and J genes are TRBV6-1 and TRBJ2-2; the D gene is possibly TRBD2 (6 bases). The germline V and J ends were trimmed by 6 bases and 4 bases, with 15 bases remaining between them. Germline-derived CDR1 and CDR2 are MNHNS and SASEGT. The CDR3 consists of 15 residues. Here the CDR3 reads CASSDPRRGTGELFF. CDR3 bases: TGTGCCAGCAGCGACCCTCGGAGGGGCACCGGGGAGCTGTTTTTT.

V and J are TRBV28 and TRBJ1-1; D is ambiguous. With 5 bases removed from V and 2 bases from J, the gap between germline ends came to 15 bases. This CDR3 is built from 15 residues. Per germline, CDR1 MDHEN and CDR2 SYDVKM. CDR3 in amino acids: CASSQTRRLNTEAFF. The CDR3 region has the DNA TGTGCCAGCAGTCAAACCAGGCGCCTAAACACTGAAGCTTTCTTT.

J is TRBJ1-5 and V is TRBV30, with D unclear. Germline-derived CDR1 and CDR2 are GTSNPN and SVGIG (reference sequence). This CDR3 spans 14 amino acids. Between the trimmed V and J ends, which lost 1 base and 9 bases, there was a span of 16 bases. The CDR3 reads CAWSGAPGFGPQHF. The CDR3 DNA is TGTGCCTGGAGTGGGGCTCCGGGATTCGGGCCCCAGCATTTT.

V gene TRBV28 combines with J gene TRBJ2-7; D possibly corresponds to TRBD2 (6 bases). This CDR3 has 18 residues. The ends were cut back, 5 bases at V and 6 bases at J, with 29 bases in the middle. Germline CDR1 MDHEN, CDR2 SYDVKM. CDR3 DNA: TGTGCCAGCAGTGCGATCCCATCGGGACGTTCGGGGGTGGGCGAGCAGTACTTC. As protein: CASSAIPSGRSGVGEQYF.

This clone was detected only once. The chain employs TRBV28 and TRBJ2-1; TRBD2 is a possible D gene (6 bases). V lost 2 bases and J 4 bases, leaving 12 bases between the germline ends. The CDR3 consists of 15 residues. From germline, CDR1 is MDHEN and CDR2 SYDVKM. The CDR3 sequence is CASSLTGAIYNEQFF. The CDR3 DNA reads as TGTGCCAGCAGTTTAACGGGAGCGATATACAATGAGCAGTTCTTC.

A remark on this clone: This same CDR3 is encoded by further DNA sequences in the sample. The rearrangement joins TRBV6-5 to TRBJ2-7; D gene ambiguous. Germline V gene data show CDR1 as MNHEY and CDR2 as SVGAGI. The CDR3 spans 11 residues. V shed 8 bases and J shed 2 bases, with 7 bases lying between them. In DNA, the CDR3 is TGTGCCAGCGGCCGCGCCTACGAGCAGTACTTC. It codes for CASGRAYEQYF.

The rearrangement links TRBV7-9 to TRBJ2-5, with D possibly being TRBD1 or TRBD2 (6 bases each). Germline CDR1 reads SEHNR; CDR2 reads FQNEAQ (reference sequence). V lost 1 base to trimming and J lost 2 bases, with 14 bases between them. The CDR3 contains 16 residues. The CDR3 spells CASSLGTGAPQETQYF. CDR3 nucleotide sequence: TGTGCCAGCAGCTTAGGGACGGGGGCCCCGCAAGAGACCCAGTACTTC. Complete variable domain (other parts from reference TRBV7-9 and TRBJ2-5): DTGVSQNPRHKITKRGQNVTFRCDPISEHNRLYWYRQTLGQGPEFLTYFQNEAQLEKSRLLSDRFSAERPKGSFSTLEIQRTEQGDSAMYLCASSLGTGAPQETQYFGPGTRLLVL.

The chain recombines TRBV7-8 with TRBJ2-1; D possibly uses TRBD1 or TRBD2 (5 bases each). CDR1 is SGHVS and CDR2 is FQNEAQ in the germline V gene. Deletions cut 1 base from V and 2 bases from J, with 15 bases between. The CDR3 loop spans 17 amino acids. The CDR3 region is CASSLESPWDPYNEQFF. The CDR3 DNA follows: TGTGCCAGCAGCTTAGAGTCCCCCTGGGACCCCTACAATGAGCAGTTCTTC.

The V and J genes are TRBV9 and TRBJ2-7; the D gene is possibly TRBD2 (6 bases). CDR1 and CDR2 (germline): SGDLS, YYNGEE. There are 14 residues in the CDR3. V lost 4 bases and J lost 7, with 18 bases in between. The chain's CDR3 is CASSPRRDSPEQYF. The CDR3 nucleotides are TGTGCCAGCAGCCCGAGGCGGGACTCCCCGGAGCAGTACTTC.

As for this clone: The sample contains more than one DNA sequence encoding this CDR3. The CDR3 DNA follows: TGTGCCAGCAGCTTTGGGGAGAACACTGAAGCTTTCTTT. Translated: CASSFGENTEAFF. The V gene is TRBV5-6, the J gene TRBJ1-1; no definite D call. The CDR3 has 13 residues. With 2 bases removed from V and 1 base from J, the gap between germline ends came to 6 bases. Germline V gives CDR1 SGHDT, CDR2 YYEEEE.

The rearrangement links TRBV4-2 to TRBJ2-3, with TRBD2 identical over 14 bases. This CDR3 comprises 19 residues. Germline values: CDR1 LGHNA, CDR2 YNFKEQ. The V and J ends lost 1 base and 3 bases, in that order; junction bases with no gene match: 9. As DNA, the CDR3 is TGTGCCAGCAGCCAAGGTGGGACTAGCGGGAGTTTCGGTACAGATACGCAGTATTTT. Its protein product is CASSQGGTSGSFGTDTQYF.

The rearrangement uses TRBV28 and TRBJ2-7; possibly TRBD1 for D (6 bases). The CDR3 has 14 residues. Trimming shortened V by 11 bases and J by 3 bases, and 20 bases separated the two germline ends. CDR1 is MDHEN and CDR2 is SYDVKM in the germline V gene. CDR3 in amino acids: CAPKVGGPNYEQYF. The CDR3 coding sequence is TGTGCCCCCAAGGTTGGGGGCCCCAACTACGAGCAGTACTTC.

A remark on this clone: One end of the junction fails to match germline, which may point to a read error. The V and J genes are TRBV7-9 and TRBJ1-2, with no clear D. In germline, CDR1 is SEHNR, CDR2 FQNEAQ (reference sequence). The CDR3 extends over 12 amino acids. The CDR3 DNA reads as TGTGCCAGCAGCGCCTCTGGGCCGTCGGAGGGTTTC. Amino acid sequence: CASSASGPSEGF. Full variable domain (missing parts from reference TRBV7-9 and TRBJ1-2): DTGVSQNPRHKITKRGQNVTFRCDPISEHNRLYWYRQTLGQGPEFLTYFQNEAQLEKSRLLSDRFSAERPKGSFSTLEIQRTEQGDSAMYLCASSASGPSEGFGSGTRLTVV.

The genes are TRBV20-1 and TRBJ2-5; D may match TRBD1 or TRBD2 (5 bases each). The CDR3 runs to 11 residues. Germline V gene data show CDR1 as DFQATT and CDR2 as SNEGSKA (reference sequence). This chain's CDR3 is CSLGPGETQYF. CDR3 DNA: TGCAGCCTGGGGCCGGGGGAGACCCAGTACTTC.

The chain combines TRBV7-2 with TRBJ2-7; TRBD2 aligns across 10 bases. The CDR3 consists of 14 residues. The junction had 6 bases not matched to a gene; V was cut back by 4 bases and J by 6 bases. Germline CDR1 and CDR2: SGHTA and FQGNSA. The chain's CDR3 is CASSSTSGTVEQYF. As DNA, the CDR3 is TGTGCCAGCAGCTCCACTAGCGGGACTGTCGAGCAGTACTTC.